The present T cell receptor beta chain was sequenced within a study of blood T cell repertoires in COVID-19. Study-wide context: Some COVID-19 samples were acute and others convalescent; all came from the United States, Italy and Spain. In each case, the material was cDNA or gDNA derived from T cells, B-cell-depleted T cells, or PBMCs.

As processed by the authors: Scientists estimated how many nucleated cells there were by amplifying reference gene primers. Some clones are missing from TCRdb's copy, which holds only in-frame ones; the method was immunoSEQ multiplex PCR. V, J and clone size reflect that table, while D and trimming were determined from the DNA. The table includes 200,000 or so clones, roughly 80% detected once. This clone appeared a few times. The clonotype comes from a woman aged 30 to 39 with acute or convalescent COVID-19. The sequencing sample was made of peripheral blood.

DNA of the CDR3: TGTGCCAGCAAGCTACAGGGGGCTGGCTCCTACGAGCAGTACTTC. This translates into CASKLQGAGSYEQYF. The V gene is TRBV2, the J gene TRBJ2-7, with 9 bases that match TRBD1. Germline CDR1 and CDR2: SNHLY and FYNNEI. CDR3 length: 15 amino acids. V was clipped by 7 bases and J by 0 bases; unmatched bases: 7.